This TCR beta chain emerged from a study of T cells after yellow fever vaccination. Study-wide results and limits: The secondary response peaked faster, at day 5 versus 15, but was weaker. Highly abundant clonotypes carried over from the bulk population could end up in FACS-sorted repertoires as contaminants.

5'RACE template switching generated TCR cDNA, adding a universal primer site and UMIs. TCRdb reprocessed the 5' RACE reads with MiXCR, giving one entry per CDR3 protein. The top ten hold about 19% of the sample, which has 200,000 to 300,000 distinct CDR3 sequences, roughly 3.7% seen once. This clonotype was detected many times. Its antigen is not identified. The origin of this receptor is a man aged 18-30 years who received the YFV17D yellow fever vaccine. Specimen: PBMCs, collected 15 days after the yellow fever booster vaccination.

CDR3 bases: TGCGCCAGCAGCCAATTTGCAGGGAAGAACACCGGGGAGCTGTTTTTT. As protein: CASSQFAGKNTGELFF. The chain joins TRBV4-1 to TRBJ2-2, with TRBD1 as a possible D gene (5 bases). V was shortened by 2 bases and J by 1 base, with 11 bases between the two germline ends. The CDR3 is 16 amino acids. The germline V gene encodes CDR1 MGHRA and CDR2 YSYEKL.